This T cell receptor beta chain is from a study of T cell repertoires in cytomegalovirus infection (dated by TCRdb to the late 2010s). Looking at the study overall: Donor HLA type was relevant to the analysis, because carriage of CMV infection together with the matching HLA type was indicated by public TCR beta signatures. The research as a whole found: The ex vivo response was dominated by HLA-C-restricted CMV-specific TCR beta clonotypes, which also provided the single most frequent clonotype in two of eight donors. Cumulative frequency of public TCR beta family members discriminated carriers of CMV infection plus the relevant HLA type in this cohort and an independent approximately 350-donor cohort.

The sequencing machine was an Illumina HiSeq 1500. The public reads were quality trimmed at Q25 with fastp and then assembled into clones with MiXCR by TCRdb, keeping productive beta chains. Rows matching on CDR3 protein sequence are summarized as one entry with the most common DNA and genes. The sample data list about 180,000 distinct CDR3 sequences, and about 18% of these were observed just once. Of the sample, under 30% is held by the ten largest clones. The CDR3 holds 16 amino acids from the cysteine to the phenylalanine. Only CDR3 DNA is held: 48 bases, read in frame from base 1. V is cut back by 5 bases and J by 3 bases, with 4 bases in the junction unmatched. CDR1 ENHRY and CDR2 SYGVKD are derived from the germline V gene. Turning to this clonotype: Its antigen specificity is not known. The record has no base qualities; no much larger clone is one base away.

Specimen: CD8+ T cells from PBMCs. This clonotype was sampled from a human donor in good health (CMV status not recorded). Some clones in this sample may be carry-over from other donors' samples. The sequence links TRBV10-3 to TRBJ2-3; 14 junctional bases match TRBD2. The CDR3 region has the sequence CAISFRTSGGTDTQYF. The bases read TGTGCCATCAGTTTTCGGACTAGCGGGGGGACAGATACGCAGTATTTT.